These 26 T cell receptor beta chains originate from one sample sequenced in a study of T cells in Graves' hyperthyroidism and ophthalmopathy. TCR beta CDR3 sequences were amplified from RNA transcripts. The study used the HTBI primer set for a first-round RT-PCR of the TCR CDR3. MiXCR was run by TCRdb on the multiplex PCR reads, yielding one entry per CDR3 protein. The sample lists 250,000 to 300,000 distinct CDR3 sequences, approximately 19% occurring once. Source material: blood. These receptors were obtained from a man aged 45-65 years with Graves' ophthalmopathy.

The chain joins TRBV28 to TRBJ2-2, with 11 bases aligning to TRBD2. CDR1 and CDR2 (germline): MDHEN, SYDVKM. The CDR3 consists of 16 residues. Losses at the gene ends were 7 bases for V and 4 bases for J; bases not matched to a gene: 8. The DNA for the CDR3 is TGTGCCAGCACCAAACTAGCGGGAGAGGTCACCGGGGAGCTGTTTTTT. This codes for CASTKLAGEVTGELFF. Based on the CDR3 plus reference TRBV28 and TRBJ2-2, the full variable domain is DVKVTQSSRYLVKRTGEKVFLECVQDMDHENMFWYRQDPGLGLRLIYFSYDVKMKEKGDIPEGYSVSREKKERFSLILESASTNQTSMYLCASTKLAGEVTGELFFGEGSRLTVL.

The genes are TRBV29-1 and TRBJ2-7; 8 bases are a match to TRBD1. V shed 5 bases, J shed 6 bases, and the junction held 6 bases outside the gene matches. There are 12 residues in the CDR3. Germline CDR1 reads SQVTM; CDR2 reads ANQGSEA. The CDR3 DNA is TGCAGCGTTACCGACAGGGGTCTCGAGCAGTACTTC. Its protein product is CSVTDRGLEQYF.

The V gene is TRBV9, the J gene TRBJ1-2; D may be TRBD1 (5 bases). Trimming removed 7 bases at V and 8 bases at J, with 9 bases between. This CDR3 is built from 10 residues. Germline CDR1 reads SGDLS; CDR2 reads YYNGEE. The CDR3 protein is CASGGKGYTF. As DNA, the CDR3 is TGTGCCAGCGGGGGTAAGGGCTACACCTTC. The variable domain in full, with the rest retrieved from reference TRBV9 and TRBJ1-2, is DSGVTQTPKHLITATGQRVTLRCSPRSGDLSVYWYQQSLDQGLQFLIQYYNGEERAKGNILERFSAQQFPDLHSELNLSSLELGDSALYFCASGGKGYTFGSGTRLTVV.

Concerning this clonotype: This may stem from a read error, because a much larger clone lies one nucleotide away. This chain uses TRBV28 with TRBJ2-3, with 7 bases matching TRBD2. Germline-derived CDR1 and CDR2 are MDHEN and SYDVKM. The V gene end was trimmed by 3 bases and the J gene end by 4 bases; junction bases not matched to a gene: 4. This CDR3 is 14 amino acids long. Here the CDR3 reads CASSFATSSDTQYF. The DNA for the CDR3 is TGTGCCAGCAGTTTCGCGACTAGCTCAGATACGCAGTATTTT.

The J gene is TRBJ1-3, the V gene TRBV18; D is undetermined. V was trimmed by 5 bases and J by 3 bases, leaving 8 bases between them. Germline CDR1 reads KGHSH; CDR2 reads LQKENI. The CDR3 spans 13 residues. The CDR3 DNA is TGTGCCAGCTCAAAAGGTCTTGGAAACACCATATATTTT. Its translation: CASSKGLGNTIYF.

The chain uses TRBV27 and TRBJ1-2, with 9 bases identical to TRBD1. With V trimmed by 5 bases and J by 2 bases, 12 bases remained unmatched. Germline V gene data show CDR1 as MNHEY and CDR2 as SMNVEV (reference sequence). This CDR3 spans 17 amino acids. The CDR3 spells CASSPYIRQGGNYGYTF. The CDR3 nucleotides read TGTGCCAGCAGTCCCTACATCAGACAGGGGGGAAACTATGGCTACACCTTC.

This rearrangement joins TRBV20-1 to TRBJ1-5, with 7 bases fitting TRBD1. Germline lookup yields CDR1 DFQATT and CDR2 SNEGSKA (reference sequence). The CDR3 runs 12 residues. V was pared by 5 bases and J by 4 bases, with 2 bases of the junction left unmatched. The CDR3 here is CSAATGNQPQHF. CDR3 bases: TGCAGTGCTGCGACAGGGAATCAGCCCCAGCATTTT.

This CDR3 reads CASSLGGVESPLHF. DNA for the CDR3: TGTGCCAGCAGCTTGGGGGGGGTAGAGTCACCCCTCCACTTT. V usage is TRBV5-4 and J usage is TRBJ1-6; TRBD1 is a possible D gene (5 bases). This CDR3 is built from 14 residues. Trimming shortened V by 0 bases and J by 10 bases, and 11 bases separated the two germline ends. The V gene's germline CDR1 is SGHNT and CDR2 YYREEE (reference sequence).

This clonotype was observed many times. The chain links TRBV30 to TRBJ1-4; maybe TRBD1 (6 bases). Germline V gene sequence: CDR1 GTSNPN, CDR2 SVGIG (reference sequence). This CDR3 region has 13 residues. The ends were cut back, 3 bases at V and 6 bases at J, with 11 bases in the middle. As DNA, the CDR3 is TGTGCCTGGAGGGAGGCAGGGGATGAAAAACTGTTTTTT. It translates to CAWREAGDEKLFF.

The chain is built from TRBV10-3 and TRBJ2-7; TRBD1 aligns across 9 bases. Germline-derived CDR1 and CDR2 are ENHRY and SYGVKD. The length of the CDR3 is 13 residues. The V and J ends lost 6 bases and 5 bases, in that order; junction bases with no gene match: 5. The CDR3 sequence is CAISRDRVNEQYF. CDR3 in DNA: TGTGCCATCAGCCGGGACAGGGTCAACGAGCAGTACTTC.

The chain couples TRBV13 to TRBJ1-4; D possibly corresponds to TRBD1 (5 bases). Germline V CDR1 and CDR2: PRHDT, FYEKMQ (reference sequence). The CDR3 contains 17 residues. The ends were cut back, 5 bases at V and 0 bases at J, with 16 bases in the middle. CDR3 nucleotides: TGTGCCAGCAGCGCCGGGGGATCCGTTGCAACTAATGAAAAACTGTTTTTT. Its protein is CASSAGGSVATNEKLFF.

On this clonotype: At one end the junction does not follow the germline gene, possibly because of a read error. V gene TRBV7-7 combines with J gene TRBJ2-2; 7 bases agree with TRBD1. The CDR3 consists of 14 residues. The germline CDR1 and CDR2 sequences are SSHAT and FNYEAQ (reference sequence). The CDR3 region has the DNA TGTGCTAGCAAACAGGGGTCGGGCACCGGGGAGCTGTTTTTT. Translating gives CASKQGSGTGELFF.

Many counts were recorded for this clonotype. DNA of the CDR3: TGCGCCAGCGAGGGTACGGGGGATAGCACAGATACGCAGTATTTT. Its protein is CASEGTGDSTDTQYF. This chain connects TRBV5-1 to TRBJ2-3; possibly TRBD2 for D (6 bases). V was pared by 7 bases and J by 0 bases, with 15 bases between. This CDR3 region has 15 residues. Per the germline V gene, CDR1 is SGHRS and CDR2 is YFSETQ.

V gene TRBV2 combines with J gene TRBJ2-1; 10 nucleotides match TRBD2. This CDR3 is 20 amino acids long. J gave up 0 bases and V 6 bases, and 17 bases lay outside the gene matches. Germline-derived CDR1 and CDR2 are SNHLY and FYNNEI. The CDR3 sequence: CASRLQPRAGGRSSYNEQFF. The CDR3 DNA reads TGTGCCAGCAGACTTCAACCCCGAGCGGGAGGGCGGAGCTCCTACAATGAGCAGTTCTTC. The variable domain in full, with the rest retrieved from reference TRBV2 and TRBJ2-1, is EPEVTQTPSHQVTQMGQEVILRCVPISNHLYFYWYRQILGQKVEFLVSFYNNEISEKSEIFDDQFSVERPDGSNFTLKIRSTKLEDSAMYFCASRLQPRAGGRSSYNEQFFGPGTRLTVL.

This clonotype occurred once. CDR3 nucleotides: TGCAGTGCTAGAGGACCCTTTAGCGGAATCTCCTACGAGCAGTACTTC. Translating it yields CSARGPFSGISYEQYF. The J gene is TRBJ2-7, the V gene TRBV20-1, with D possibly matching TRBD2 (6 bases). V gave up 1 base and J gave up 0 bases, with 16 bases separating them. Germline loops: CDR1 DFQATT, CDR2 SNEGSKA (reference sequence). The CDR3 totals 16 residues.

This clonotype has a count of ten or more. V is TRBV20-1 and J is TRBJ2-5; tentative D call: TRBD1 (5 bases). V gave up 5 bases and J gave up 5 bases, with 15 bases separating them. The CDR3 is made up of 13 amino acids. Germline assignment: CDR1 DFQATT and CDR2 SNEGSKA (reference sequence). CDR3 sequence (DNA): TGCAGTGCTCCGCAAGACAGAATGGAGACCCAGTACTTC. It yields the protein CSAPQDRMETQYF.

The chain is built from TRBV24-1 and TRBJ2-2; TRBD1 might be the D (5 bases). The germline CDR1 and CDR2 sequences are KGHDR and SFDVKD. The CDR3 is 12 amino acids. Trimming pared 7 bases from V and 3 bases from J, leaving 5 bases between. For the CDR3, the DNA is TGTGCCACCAGGACAGACACCGGGGAGCTGTTTTTT. Protein: CATRTDTGELFF.

This clonotype was recorded many times. The CDR3: CASSLLDNYGYTF. The CDR3 DNA reads TGTGCCAGCAGTTTACTGGATAACTATGGCTACACCTTC. The rearrangement joins TRBV12-3 or TRBV12-4 to TRBJ1-2; D is unclear. This CDR3 is built from 13 residues. Trimming took 2 bases from V and 1 from J, leaving 5 bases between them.

The chain joins TRBV6-2 or TRBV6-3 to TRBJ1-1; D remains ambiguous. This CDR3 comprises 14 residues. V was trimmed by 7 bases and J by 4 bases, leaving 16 bases between them. The germline V gene encodes CDR1 MNHEY and CDR2 SVGEGT. The CDR3 sequence is CASKLDSLGTEAFF. The DNA of the CDR3 is TGTGCCAGCAAACTAGATTCTTTGGGCACTGAAGCTTTCTTT.

This clonotype was found many times. The CDR3 spells CASSQAQGASGELFF. The CDR3 DNA sequence: TGTGCCAGCAGCCAAGCCCAGGGGGCTTCCGGGGAGCTGTTTTTT. The chain is built from TRBV3-1 and TRBJ2-2, with 8 bases that match TRBD1. This CDR3 contains 15 residues. Trimming took 1 base from V and 6 from J; bases not matched to a gene: 4. Looked up from germline, CDR1 is LGHDT and CDR2 is YNNKEL (reference sequence).

A single count supports this clonotype. V gene TRBV6-1 combines with J gene TRBJ2-7; TRBD1 is a possible D gene (5 bases). The CDR3 contains 13 residues. The germline V and J ends were trimmed by 5 bases and 6 bases, with 14 bases remaining between them. Germline assignment: CDR1 MNHNS and CDR2 SASEGT. The CDR3 DNA sequence: TGTGCCAGCAGTCAGCTGGTGGGGCTCGAGCAGTACTTC. Residues: CASSQLVGLEQYF.

This clonotype has a handful of counts. The rearrangement uses TRBV5-1 and TRBJ1-1; TRBD1 is a possible D gene (6 bases). Germline V lookup: CDR1 SGHRS, CDR2 YFSETQ. The CDR3 covers 15 residues. The germline V and J ends were trimmed by 0 bases and 1 base, with 10 bases remaining between them. CDR3 nucleotide sequence: TGCGCCAGCAGCTTGGAAGGGACACAGAACACTGAAGCTTTCTTT. The encoded protein is CASSLEGTQNTEAFF.

Comment on this clonotype: One base away lies a much larger clone, so this may be a sequencing read error. The rearrangement joins TRBV30 to TRBJ2-1, with 7 nucleotides matching TRBD1. The CDR3 has 15 amino acids. Germline V gene data show CDR1 as GTSNPN and CDR2 as SVGIG (reference sequence). The CDR3 nucleotides are TGTGCCTGGAGTTTATCGGGACAGAACTACAATGAGCAGCTCTTC. Protein: CAWSLSGQNYNEQLF.

The chain carries TRBV14 and TRBJ2-5, with TRBD2 identical over 8 bases. With 3 bases clipped from V and 4 bases from J, the junction kept 7 bases outside the gene matches. This CDR3 has 15 amino acids. Germline CDR1 is SGHDN and CDR2 is FVKESK. CDR3 DNA sequence: TGTGCCAGCAGCCACCTGCGGGGGGCTGGAGAGACCCAGTACTTC. It is translated as CASSHLRGAGETQYF.

This rearrangement joins TRBV20-1 to TRBJ1-4; 7 positions match TRBD1. This CDR3 comprises 15 residues. CDR1 DFQATT and CDR2 SNEGSKA come from the germline V gene (reference sequence). V shed 1 base, J shed 3 bases, and the junction held 5 bases outside the gene matches. Here the CDR3 reads CSARARQGPNEKLFF. The CDR3, as DNA: TGCAGTGCTAGAGCGAGACAGGGCCCTAATGAAAAACTGTTTTTT.

This chain uses TRBV6-1 with TRBJ2-3; 8 bases line up with TRBD1. This CDR3 region has 15 residues. The V gene end was trimmed by 6 bases and the J gene end by 2 bases; junction bases not matched to a gene: 7. The germline gives CDR1 MNHNS, CDR2 SASEGT. The CDR3 region has the DNA TGTGCCAGCAGACTGGGACAGGAGCCCACAGATACGCAGTATTTT. Protein: CASRLGQEPTDTQYF.